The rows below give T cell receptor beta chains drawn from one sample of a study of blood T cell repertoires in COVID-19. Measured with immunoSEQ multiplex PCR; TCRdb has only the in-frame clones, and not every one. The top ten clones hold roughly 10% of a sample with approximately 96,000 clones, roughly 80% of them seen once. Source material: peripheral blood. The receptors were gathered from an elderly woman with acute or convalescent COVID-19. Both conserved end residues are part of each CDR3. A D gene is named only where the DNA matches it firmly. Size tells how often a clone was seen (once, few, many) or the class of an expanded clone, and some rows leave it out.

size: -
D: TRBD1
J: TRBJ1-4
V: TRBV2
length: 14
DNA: TGTGCCAGCACTCCGGGACAGGCTAATGAAAAACTGTTTTTT
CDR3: CASTPGQANEKLFF

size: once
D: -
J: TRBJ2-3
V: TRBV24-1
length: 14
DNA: TGTGCCACCAGTAAGGACGGGGGATTAGATACGCAGTATTTT
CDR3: CATSKDGGLDTQYF

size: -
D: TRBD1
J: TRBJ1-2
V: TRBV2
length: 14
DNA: TGTGCCAGCAGGGGACAGGGATTTAACTATGGCTACACCTTC
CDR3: CASRGQGFNYGYTF

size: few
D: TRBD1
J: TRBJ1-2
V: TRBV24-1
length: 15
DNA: TGTGCCACCAGTGATACGGGACAGGGGGCGGGAGGCTACACCTTC
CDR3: CATSDTGQGAGGYTF

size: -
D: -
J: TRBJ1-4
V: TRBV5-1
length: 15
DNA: TGCGCCAGCAGCTCCTCAGGGACTACTAATGAAAAACTGTTTTTT
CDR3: CASSSSGTTNEKLFF

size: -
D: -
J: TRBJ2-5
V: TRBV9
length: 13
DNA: TGTGCCAGCAGCGTTTCCCAGCAAGAGACCCAGTACTTC
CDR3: CASSVSQQETQYF

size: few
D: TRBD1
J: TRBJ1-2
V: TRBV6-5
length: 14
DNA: TGTGCCAGCAGGGACCCCCAGGGGGCGCGCGGCTACACCTTC
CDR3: CASRDPQGARGYTF

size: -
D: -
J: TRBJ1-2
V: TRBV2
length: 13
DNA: TGTGCCAGCGTCAGAGACAGTCAGTATGGCTACACCTTC
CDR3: CASVRDSQYGYTF

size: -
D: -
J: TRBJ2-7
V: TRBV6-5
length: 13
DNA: TGTGCCAGCAGTTACGCACCTACCTACGAGCAGTACTTC
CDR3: CASSYAPTYEQYF

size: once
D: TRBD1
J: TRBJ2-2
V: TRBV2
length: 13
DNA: TGTGCCAGCAGCAGACAGGGTTCGGGGGAGCTGTTTTTT
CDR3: CASSRQGSGELFF

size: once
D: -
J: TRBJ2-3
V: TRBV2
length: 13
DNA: TGTGCCAGCAGTCAACAGGGAGCAGATACGCAGTATTTT
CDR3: CASSQQGADTQYF

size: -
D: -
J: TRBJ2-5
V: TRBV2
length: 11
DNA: TGTGCCAGCAGTGAAGCCAGAAAGCAGTACTTC
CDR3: CASSEARKQYF

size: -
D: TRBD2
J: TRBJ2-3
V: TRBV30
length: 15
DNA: TGTGCCTGGAGTGGACTAGCGGGAAACACAGATACGCAGTATTTT
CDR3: CAWSGLAGNTDTQYF

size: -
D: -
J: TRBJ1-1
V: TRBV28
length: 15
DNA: TGTGCCAGCAGTTTGGTGGGACCGGGGACTACTGAAGCTTTCTTT
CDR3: CASSLVGPGTTEAFF

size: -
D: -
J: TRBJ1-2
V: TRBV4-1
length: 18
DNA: TGCGCCAGCAGCCAAGTAACGATCGGCAGGGGCGATTACCTTGGCTACACCTTC
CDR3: CASSQVTIGRGDYLGYTF

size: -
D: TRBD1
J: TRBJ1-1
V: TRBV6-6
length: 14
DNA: TGTGCCAGCAGTTCGGGGACAGCCAACACTGAAGCTTTCTTT
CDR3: CASSSGTANTEAFF

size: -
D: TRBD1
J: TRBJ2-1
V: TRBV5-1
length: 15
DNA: TGCGCCAGCAGCGTTGGACAGGGTCCTTACAATGAGCAGTTCTTC
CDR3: CASSVGQGPYNEQFF

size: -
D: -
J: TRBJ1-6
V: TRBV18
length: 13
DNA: TGTGCCAGCTCACCACTTACCCGGGCACCCCTCCACTTT
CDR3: CASSPLTRAPLHF

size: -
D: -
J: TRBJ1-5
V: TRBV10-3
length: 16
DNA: TGTGCCATCAGTGAGTCCCACGGGACAAGGGATCAGCCCCAGCATTTT
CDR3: CAISESHGTRDQPQHF

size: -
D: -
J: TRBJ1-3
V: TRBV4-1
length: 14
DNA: TGCGCCAGCAGCACACAGAGCTCTGGAAACACCATATATTTT
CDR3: CASSTQSSGNTIYF

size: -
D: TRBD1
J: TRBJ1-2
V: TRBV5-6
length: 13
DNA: TGTGCCAGCAGCTTGACAGGGGTGTATGGCTACACCTTC
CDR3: CASSLTGVYGYTF

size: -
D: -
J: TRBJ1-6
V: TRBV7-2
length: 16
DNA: TGTGCCAGCAGCCCACGACAGAGCTCCTATAATTCACCCCTCCACTTT
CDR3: CASSPRQSSYNSPLHF

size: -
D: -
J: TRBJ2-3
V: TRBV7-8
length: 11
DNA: TGTGCCAGCAGCCCGAGAGATACGCAGTATTTT
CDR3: CASSPRDTQYF

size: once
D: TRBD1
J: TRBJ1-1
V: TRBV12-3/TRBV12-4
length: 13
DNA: TGTGCCAGCAGTTATCGGGACAGGGGGCAAGCTTTCTTT
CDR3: CASSYRDRGQAFF